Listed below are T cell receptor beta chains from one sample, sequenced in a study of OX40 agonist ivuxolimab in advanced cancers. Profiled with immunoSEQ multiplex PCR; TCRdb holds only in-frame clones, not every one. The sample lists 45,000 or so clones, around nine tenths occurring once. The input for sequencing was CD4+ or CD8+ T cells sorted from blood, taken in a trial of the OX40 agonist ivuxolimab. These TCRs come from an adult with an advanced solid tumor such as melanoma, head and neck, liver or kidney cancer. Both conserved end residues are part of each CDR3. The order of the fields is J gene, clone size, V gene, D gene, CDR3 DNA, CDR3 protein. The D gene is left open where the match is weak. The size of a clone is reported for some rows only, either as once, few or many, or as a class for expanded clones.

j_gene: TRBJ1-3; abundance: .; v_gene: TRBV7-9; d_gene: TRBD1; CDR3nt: TGTGCCAGCACCTTTAAAGGTGGGCGACAGGGGGGCTCTGGAAACACCATATATTTT; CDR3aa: CASTFKGGRQGGSGNTIYF
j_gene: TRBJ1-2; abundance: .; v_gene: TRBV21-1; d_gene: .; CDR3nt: TGTGCCAGCAGCAAAGCCGCCGGGACAGGGGGCGAAAACTATGGCTACACCTTC; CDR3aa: CASSKAAGTGGENYGYTF
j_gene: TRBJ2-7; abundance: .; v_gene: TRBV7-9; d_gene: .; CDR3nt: TGTGCCAGCAGCTTAGGAGGGGCCCACTACGAGCAGTACTTC; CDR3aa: CASSLGGAHYEQYF
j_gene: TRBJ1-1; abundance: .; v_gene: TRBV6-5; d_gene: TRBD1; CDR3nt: TGTGCCAGCAGTTACGGGACAGGGTTGGGTGAAGCTTTCTTT; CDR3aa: CASSYGTGLGEAFF
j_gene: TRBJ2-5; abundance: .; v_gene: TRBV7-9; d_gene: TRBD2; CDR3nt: TGTGCCAGCAGCCCGACGACTAGCGGGGGCCTGGGAGAGACCCAGTACTTC; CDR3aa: CASSPTTSGGLGETQYF
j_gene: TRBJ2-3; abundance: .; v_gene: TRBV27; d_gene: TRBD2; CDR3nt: TGTGCCAGCAGTTTTAGACTAGCGGGAGCGGGTACGCAGTATTTT; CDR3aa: CASSFRLAGAGTQYF
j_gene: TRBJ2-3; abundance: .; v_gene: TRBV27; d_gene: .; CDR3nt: TGTGCCAGCAGTACAGGGTTCTTTAGCACAGATACGCAGTATTTT; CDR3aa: CASSTGFFSTDTQYF
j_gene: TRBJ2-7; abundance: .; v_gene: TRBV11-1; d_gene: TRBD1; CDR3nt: TGTGCCAGCAGCCTAGGGGGACAGCGTACCTACGAGCAGTACTTC; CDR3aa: CASSLGGQRTYEQYF
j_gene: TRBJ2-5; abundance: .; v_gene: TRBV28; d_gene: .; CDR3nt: TGTGCCAGCAGTTTAAGACTCCTCCCGGGATTGGAGCAGTACTTC; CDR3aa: CASSLRLLPGLEQYF
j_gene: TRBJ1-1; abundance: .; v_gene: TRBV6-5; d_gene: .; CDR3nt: TGTGCCAGCAACAGGAGAACTAACACTGAAGCTTTCTTT; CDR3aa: CASNRRTNTEAFF
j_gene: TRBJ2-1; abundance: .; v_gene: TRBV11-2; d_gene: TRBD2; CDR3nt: TGTGCCAGCAGCTTTACTAGCGGGGGCAATGAGCAGTTCTTC; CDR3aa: CASSFTSGGNEQFF
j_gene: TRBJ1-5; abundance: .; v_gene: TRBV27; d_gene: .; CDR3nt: TGTGCCAGCAGTTTATGCAGAAGGTGCAATCAGCCCCAGCATTTT; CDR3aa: CASSLCRRCNQPQHF
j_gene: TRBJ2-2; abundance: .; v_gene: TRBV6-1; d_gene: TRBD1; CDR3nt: TGTGCCAGCAGTGCCTGGACAGGGCAAACCGGGGAGCTGTTTTTT; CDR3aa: CASSAWTGQTGELFF
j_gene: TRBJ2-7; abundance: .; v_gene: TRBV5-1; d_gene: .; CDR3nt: TGCGCCAGCAGTCAATTTCGGGACAACTCCTACGAGCAGTACTTC; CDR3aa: CASSQFRDNSYEQYF
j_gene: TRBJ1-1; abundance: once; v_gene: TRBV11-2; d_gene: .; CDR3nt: TGTGCCAGCCGGGGGCGCAAAGACACTGAAGCTTTCTTT; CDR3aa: CASRGRKDTEAFF
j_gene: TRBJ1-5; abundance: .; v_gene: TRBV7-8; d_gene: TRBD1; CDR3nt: TGTGCCAGCAGCATAGACAGGGGAGATTATAGCAATCAGCCCCAGCATTTT; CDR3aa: CASSIDRGDYSNQPQHF
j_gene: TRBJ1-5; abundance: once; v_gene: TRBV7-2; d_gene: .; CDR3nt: TGTGCCAGCGGATGGGCGACAGCCAATCAGCCCCAGCATTTT; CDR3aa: CASGWATANQPQHF
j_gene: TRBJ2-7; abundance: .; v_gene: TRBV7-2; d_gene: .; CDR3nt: TGTGCCAGCAGCTTAGGGGACAAAAGGAAGTACTTC; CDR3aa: CASSLGDKRKYF
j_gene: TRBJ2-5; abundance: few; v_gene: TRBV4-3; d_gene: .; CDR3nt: TGCGCCAGCAGCTCGAGCGACGGCCCGATCCAAGAGACCCAGTACTTC; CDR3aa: CASSSSDGPIQETQYF
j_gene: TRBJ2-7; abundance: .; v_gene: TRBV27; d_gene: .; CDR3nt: TGTGCCAGCAGTTACGGGGGATCGAGCTCCTACGAGCAGTACTTC; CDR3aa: CASSYGGSSSYEQYF
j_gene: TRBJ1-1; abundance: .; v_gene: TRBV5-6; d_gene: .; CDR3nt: TGTGCCAGCAGCGGGGGGGCCGCTGAAGCTTTCTTT; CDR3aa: CASSGGAAEAFF
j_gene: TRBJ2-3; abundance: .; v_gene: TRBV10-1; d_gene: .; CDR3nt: TGCGCCACCAGGGATTTAGCAGATACGCAGTATTTT; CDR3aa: CATRDLADTQYF
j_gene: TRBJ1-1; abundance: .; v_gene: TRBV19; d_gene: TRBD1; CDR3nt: TGTGCCAGTAGCACCAGGACAGGGTCTGAAGCTTTCTTT; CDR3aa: CASSTRTGSEAFF
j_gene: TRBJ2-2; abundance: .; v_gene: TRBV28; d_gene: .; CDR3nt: TGTGCTAGCCGGGTAACCGGGGAGCTGTTTTTT; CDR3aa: CASRVTGELFF